This T cell receptor beta chain originates from a study of early T cells in non-severe SARS-CoV-2 infection. Germline V gives CDR1 ENHRY, CDR2 SYGVKD. Losses at the gene ends were 3 bases for V and 0 bases for J; bases not matched to a gene: 9. The length of the CDR3 is 18 residues. MiXCR, run by TCRdb on the 5' RACE reads, gives a single entry per CDR3 protein. The data contain some 100,000 distinct CDR3 sequences, around 15% of them singletons. This rearrangement joins TRBV10-3 to TRBJ2-1; 9 nucleotides align to TRBD2. Sequencing was done on a sample of whole blood. The source is an adult who was a healthcare worker with PCR-confirmed SARS-CoV-2 infection or an uninfected control (not recorded which). The CDR3 region has the DNA TGTGCCATCAGTGACGTGTGGCGGGGGGGCCGCTCCTACAATGAGCAGTTCTTC. It yields the protein CAISDVWRGGRSYNEQFF.